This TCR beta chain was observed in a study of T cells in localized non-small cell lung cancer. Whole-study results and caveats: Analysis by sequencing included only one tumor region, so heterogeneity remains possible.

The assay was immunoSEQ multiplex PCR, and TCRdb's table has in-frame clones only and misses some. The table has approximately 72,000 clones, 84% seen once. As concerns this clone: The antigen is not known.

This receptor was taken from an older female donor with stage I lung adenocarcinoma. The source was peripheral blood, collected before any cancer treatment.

The CDR3 nucleotides are TGTGCCAGCAGTAATACAGGTTATGGCTACACCTTC. Its translation is CASSNTGYGYTF. The J gene is TRBJ1-2, the V gene TRBV6-1, with D possibly being TRBD1 (5 bases). V was trimmed by 5 bases and J by 5 bases, leaving 9 bases between them. The germline V gene has CDR1 MNHNS and CDR2 SASEGT. The CDR3 totals 12 residues.